The TCR beta chain described here comes from a study of T cells in Graves' hyperthyroidism and ophthalmopathy. Study conclusions and caveats: Appearing also in blood were most of the thyroid clonotypes expanded above 0.001. In simple terms, a model built on 13 V-J features told ophthalmopathy apart from stable hyperthyroidism.

Across 18 months, stable Graves' hyperthyroidism was marked by no progression to ophthalmopathy. This clonotype has more than one count but fewer than ten. Its antigen is undetermined. RNA transcripts gave rise to amplified TCR beta CDR3 regions. RT-PCR in the first round (using the HTBI primer set) targeted the TCR CDR3. TCRdb ran MiXCR on the multiplex PCR reads and lists one entry per CDR3 protein. The sample holds a few hundred thousand distinct CDR3 sequences; less than 25% are singletons and the top ten take more than 25%. This CDR3 region has 12 residues. Trimming removed 3 bases from V and 5 bases from J; junction bases left unmatched: 1. Germline CDR1 is KGHSH and CDR2 is LQKENI.

This TCR was sampled from a man younger than 30 with Graves' hyperthyroidism. The chain couples TRBV18 to TRBJ2-7; 7 bases are a match to TRBD1. The sequenced sample consisted of blood. CDR3 DNA: TGTGCCAGCTCACCGGGGACAGACGAGCAGTACTTC. Translated: CASSPGTDEQYF.